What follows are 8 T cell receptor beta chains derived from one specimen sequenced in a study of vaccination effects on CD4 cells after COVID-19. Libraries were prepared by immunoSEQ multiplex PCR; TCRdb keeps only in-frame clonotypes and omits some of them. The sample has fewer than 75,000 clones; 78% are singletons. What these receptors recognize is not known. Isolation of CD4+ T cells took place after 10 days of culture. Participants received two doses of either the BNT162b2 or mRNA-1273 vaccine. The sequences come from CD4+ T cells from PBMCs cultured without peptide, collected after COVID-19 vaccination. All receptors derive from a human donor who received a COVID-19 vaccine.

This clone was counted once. The CDR3 bases are TGTGCCAGCAGCTTAAATCGCGGGGGAGACTACGAGCAGTACTTC. This encodes CASSLNRGGDYEQYF. This rearrangement joins TRBV11-3 to TRBJ2-7, with 7 bases identical to TRBD2. This CDR3 has 15 amino acids. CDR1 is SGHNT and CDR2 is YENEEA in the germline V gene. V dropped 2 bases and J dropped 3; count of bases not matched to a gene: 7.

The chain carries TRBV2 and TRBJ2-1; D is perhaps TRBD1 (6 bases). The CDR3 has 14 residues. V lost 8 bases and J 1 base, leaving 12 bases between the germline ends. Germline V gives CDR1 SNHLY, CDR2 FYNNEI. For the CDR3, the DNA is TGTGCCAGCGGCGTGGACAGTTCCTACAATGAGCAGTTCTTC. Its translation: CASGVDSSYNEQFF.

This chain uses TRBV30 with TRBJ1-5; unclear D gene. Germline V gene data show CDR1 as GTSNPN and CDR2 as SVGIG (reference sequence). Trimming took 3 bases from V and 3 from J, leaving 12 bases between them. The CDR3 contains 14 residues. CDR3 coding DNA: TGTGCCTGGAGGCCTGGACTGCCCAATCAGCCCCAGCATTTT. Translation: CAWRPGLPNQPQHF.

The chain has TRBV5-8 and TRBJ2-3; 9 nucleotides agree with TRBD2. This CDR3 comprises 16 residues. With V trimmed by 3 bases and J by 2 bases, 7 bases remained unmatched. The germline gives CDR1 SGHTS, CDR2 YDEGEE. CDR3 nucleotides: TGTGCCAGCAGCTCTGAGCGGGGGGCGCCCACAGATACGCAGTATTTT. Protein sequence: CASSSERGAPTDTQYF.

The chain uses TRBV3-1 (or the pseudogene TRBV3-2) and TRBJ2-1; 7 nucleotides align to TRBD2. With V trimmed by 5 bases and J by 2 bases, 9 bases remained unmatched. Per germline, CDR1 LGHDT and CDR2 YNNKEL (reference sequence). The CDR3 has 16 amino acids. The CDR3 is CASSMVWDYPYNEQFF. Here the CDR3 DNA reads TGTGCCAGCAGCATGGTCTGGGACTACCCCTACAATGAGCAGTTCTTC.

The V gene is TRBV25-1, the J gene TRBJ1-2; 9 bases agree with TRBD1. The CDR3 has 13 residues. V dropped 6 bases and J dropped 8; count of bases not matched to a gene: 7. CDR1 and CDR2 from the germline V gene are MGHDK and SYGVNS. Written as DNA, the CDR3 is TGTGCCAGCAGACAGGGGGCGGGCAACGGCTACACCTTC. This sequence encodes CASRQGAGNGYTF.

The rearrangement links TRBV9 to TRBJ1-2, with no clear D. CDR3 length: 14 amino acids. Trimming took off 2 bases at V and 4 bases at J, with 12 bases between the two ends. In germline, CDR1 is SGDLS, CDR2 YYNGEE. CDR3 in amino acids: CASSVGSGGYGYTF. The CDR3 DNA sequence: TGTGCCAGCAGCGTTGGCTCTGGCGGCTATGGCTACACCTTC. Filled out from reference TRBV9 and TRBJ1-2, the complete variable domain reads DSGVTQTPKHLITATGQRVTLRCSPRSGDLSVYWYQQSLDQGLQFLIQYYNGEERAKGNILERFSAQQFPDLHSELNLSSLELGDSALYFCASSVGSGGYGYTFGSGTRLTVV.

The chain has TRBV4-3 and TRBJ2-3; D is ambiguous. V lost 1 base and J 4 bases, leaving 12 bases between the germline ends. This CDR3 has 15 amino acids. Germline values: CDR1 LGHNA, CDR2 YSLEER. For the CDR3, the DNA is TGCGCCAGCAGCCAAGTGCCCCGCCCCGCAGATACGCAGTATTTT. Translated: CASSQVPRPADTQYF.